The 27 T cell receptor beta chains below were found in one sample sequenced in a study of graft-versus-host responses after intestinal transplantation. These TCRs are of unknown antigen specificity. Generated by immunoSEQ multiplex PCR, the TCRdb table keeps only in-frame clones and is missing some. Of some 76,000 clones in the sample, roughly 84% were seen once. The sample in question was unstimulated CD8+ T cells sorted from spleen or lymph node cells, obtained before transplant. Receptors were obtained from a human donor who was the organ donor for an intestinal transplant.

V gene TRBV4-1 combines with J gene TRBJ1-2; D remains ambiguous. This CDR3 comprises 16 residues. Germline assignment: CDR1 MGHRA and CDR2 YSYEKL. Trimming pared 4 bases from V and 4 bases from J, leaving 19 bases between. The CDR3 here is CASSPHAMSAIYGYTF. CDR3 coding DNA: TGCGCCAGCAGCCCCCACGCGATGTCGGCGATCTATGGCTACACCTTC.

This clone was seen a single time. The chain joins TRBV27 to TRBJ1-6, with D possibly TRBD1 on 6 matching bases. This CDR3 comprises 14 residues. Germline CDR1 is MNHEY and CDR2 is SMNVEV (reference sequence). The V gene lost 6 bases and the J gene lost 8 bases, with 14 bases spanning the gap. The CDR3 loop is CASSLGGGYSPLHF. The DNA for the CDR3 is TGTGCCAGCAGCCTAGGGGGGGGTTATTCACCCCTCCACTTT.

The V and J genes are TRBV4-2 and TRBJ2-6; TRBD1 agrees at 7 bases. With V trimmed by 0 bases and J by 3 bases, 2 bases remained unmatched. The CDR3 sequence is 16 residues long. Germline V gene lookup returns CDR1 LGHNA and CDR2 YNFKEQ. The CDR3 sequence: CASSQDTGVGANVLTF. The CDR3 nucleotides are TGTGCCAGCAGCCAAGATACAGGGGTTGGGGCCAACGTCCTGACTTTC.

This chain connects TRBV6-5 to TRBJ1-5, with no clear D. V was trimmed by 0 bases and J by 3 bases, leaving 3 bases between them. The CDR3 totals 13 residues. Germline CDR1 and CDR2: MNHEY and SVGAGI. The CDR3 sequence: CASSYSYNQPQHF. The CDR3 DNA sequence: TGTGCCAGCAGTTACTCATACAATCAGCCCCAGCATTTT.

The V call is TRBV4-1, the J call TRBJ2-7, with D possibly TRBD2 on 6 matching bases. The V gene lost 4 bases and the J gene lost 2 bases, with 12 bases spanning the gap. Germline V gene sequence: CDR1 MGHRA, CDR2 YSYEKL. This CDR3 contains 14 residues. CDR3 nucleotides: TGCGCCAGCAGCCCCCCGGGCGGGACCTACGAGCAGTACTTC. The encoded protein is CASSPPGGTYEQYF.

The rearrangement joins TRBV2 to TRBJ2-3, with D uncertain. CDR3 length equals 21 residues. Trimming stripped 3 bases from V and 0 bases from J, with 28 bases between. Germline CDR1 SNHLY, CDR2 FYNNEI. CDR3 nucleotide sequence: TGTGCCAGCAGTGATACGTCTACCCTACCCTCTAGTCATCCTAGCACAGATACGCAGTATTTT. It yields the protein CASSDTSTLPSSHPSTDTQYF.

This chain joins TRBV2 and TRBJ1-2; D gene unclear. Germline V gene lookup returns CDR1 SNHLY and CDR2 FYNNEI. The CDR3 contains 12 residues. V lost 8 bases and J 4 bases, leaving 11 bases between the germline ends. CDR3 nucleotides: TGTGCCAGCGGGAGGGTGGTCTATGGCTACACCTTC. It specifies CASGRVVYGYTF.

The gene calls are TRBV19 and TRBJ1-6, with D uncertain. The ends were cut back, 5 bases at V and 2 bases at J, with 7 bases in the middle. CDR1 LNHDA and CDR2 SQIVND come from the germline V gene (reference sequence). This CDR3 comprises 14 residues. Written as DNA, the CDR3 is TGTGCCAGTAGTGCCGGGGCCTATAATTCACCCCTCCACTTT. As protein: CASSAGAYNSPLHF.

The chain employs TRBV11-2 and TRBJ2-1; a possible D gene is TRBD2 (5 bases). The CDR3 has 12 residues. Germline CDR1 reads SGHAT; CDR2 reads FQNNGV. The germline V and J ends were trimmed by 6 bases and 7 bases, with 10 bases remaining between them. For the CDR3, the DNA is TGTGCCAGCAGTCCCCGGAGGAATGAGCAGTTCTTC. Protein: CASSPRRNEQFF.

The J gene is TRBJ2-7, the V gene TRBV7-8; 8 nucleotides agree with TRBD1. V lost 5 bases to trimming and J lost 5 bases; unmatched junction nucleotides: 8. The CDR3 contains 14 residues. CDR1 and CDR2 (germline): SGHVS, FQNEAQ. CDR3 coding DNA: TGTGCCAGCAGCCCTCTGGACAGGGCCAACGAGCAGTACTTC. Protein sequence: CASSPLDRANEQYF. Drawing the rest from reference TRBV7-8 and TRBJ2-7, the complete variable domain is GAGVSQSPRYKVAKRGQDVALRCDPISGHVSLFWYQQALGQGPEFLTYFQNEAQLDKSGLPSDRFFAERPEGSVSTLKIQRTQQEDSAVYLCASSPLDRANEQYFGPGTRLTVT.

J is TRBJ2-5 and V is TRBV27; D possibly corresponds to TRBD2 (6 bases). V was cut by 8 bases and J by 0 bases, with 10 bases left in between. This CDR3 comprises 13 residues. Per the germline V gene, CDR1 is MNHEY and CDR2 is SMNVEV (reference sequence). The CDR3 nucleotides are TGTGCCAGCTCGGGGGAACACCAAGAGACCCAGTACTTC. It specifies CASSGEHQETQYF.

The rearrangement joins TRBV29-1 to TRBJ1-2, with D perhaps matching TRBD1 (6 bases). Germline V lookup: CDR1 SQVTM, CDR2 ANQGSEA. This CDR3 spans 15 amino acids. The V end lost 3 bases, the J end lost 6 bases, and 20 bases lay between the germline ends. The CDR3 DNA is TGCAGCGTTGACCCACAGGGCTGGGTATCGGATGGCTACACCTTC. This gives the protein CSVDPQGWVSDGYTF. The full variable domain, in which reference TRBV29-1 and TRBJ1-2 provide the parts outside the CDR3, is SAVISQKPSRDICQRGTSLTIQCQVDSQVTMMFWYRQQPGQSLTLIATANQGSEATYESGFVIDKFPISRPNLTFSTLTVSNMSPEDSSIYLCSVDPQGWVSDGYTFGSGTRLTVV.

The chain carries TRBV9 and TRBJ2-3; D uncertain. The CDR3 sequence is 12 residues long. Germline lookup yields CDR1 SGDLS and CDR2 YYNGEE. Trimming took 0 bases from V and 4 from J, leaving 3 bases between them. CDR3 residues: CASSVVPDTQYF. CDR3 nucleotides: TGTGCCAGCAGCGTAGTGCCAGATACGCAGTATTTT. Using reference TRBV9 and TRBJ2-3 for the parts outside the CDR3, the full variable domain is DSGVTQTPKHLITATGQRVTLRCSPRSGDLSVYWYQQSLDQGLQFLIQYYNGEERAKGNILERFSAQQFPDLHSELNLSSLELGDSALYFCASSVVPDTQYFGPGTRLTVL.

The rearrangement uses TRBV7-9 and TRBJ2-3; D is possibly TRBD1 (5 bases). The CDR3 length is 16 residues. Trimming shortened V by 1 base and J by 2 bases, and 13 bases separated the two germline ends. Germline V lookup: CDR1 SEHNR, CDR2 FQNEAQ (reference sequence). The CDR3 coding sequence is TGTGCCAGCAGCTTAGTCCAGGGTATCTACACAGATACGCAGTATTTT. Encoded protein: CASSLVQGIYTDTQYF.

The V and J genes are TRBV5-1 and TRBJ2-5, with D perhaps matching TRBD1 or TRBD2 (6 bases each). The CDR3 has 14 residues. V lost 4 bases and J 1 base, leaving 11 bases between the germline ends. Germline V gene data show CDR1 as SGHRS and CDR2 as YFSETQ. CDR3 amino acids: CASSGGRVQETQYF. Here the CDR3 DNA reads TGCGCCAGCAGCGGGGGGCGGGTCCAAGAGACCCAGTACTTC.

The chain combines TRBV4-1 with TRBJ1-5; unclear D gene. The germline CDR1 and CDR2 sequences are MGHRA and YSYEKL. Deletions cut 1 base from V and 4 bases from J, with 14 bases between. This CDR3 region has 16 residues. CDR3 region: CASSQAAQALNQPQHF. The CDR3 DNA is TGCGCCAGCAGCCAAGCAGCTCAGGCTCTGAATCAGCCCCAGCATTTT.

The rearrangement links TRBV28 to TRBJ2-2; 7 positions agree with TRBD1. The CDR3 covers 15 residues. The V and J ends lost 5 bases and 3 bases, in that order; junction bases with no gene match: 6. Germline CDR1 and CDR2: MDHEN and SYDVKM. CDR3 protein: CASSKGTDYTGELFF. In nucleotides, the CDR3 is TGTGCCAGCAGTAAAGGGACAGACTACACCGGGGAGCTGTTTTTT. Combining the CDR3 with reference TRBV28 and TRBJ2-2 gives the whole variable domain DVKVTQSSRYLVKRTGEKVFLECVQDMDHENMFWYRQDPGLGLRLIYFSYDVKMKEKGDIPEGYSVSREKKERFSLILESASTNQTSMYLCASSKGTDYTGELFFGEGSRLTVL.

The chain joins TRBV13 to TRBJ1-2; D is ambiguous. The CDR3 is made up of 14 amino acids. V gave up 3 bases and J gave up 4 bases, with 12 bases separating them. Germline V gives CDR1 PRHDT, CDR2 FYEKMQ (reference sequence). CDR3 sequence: CASSFIGIAYGYTF. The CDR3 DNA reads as TGTGCCAGCAGCTTTATCGGTATCGCCTATGGCTACACCTTC.

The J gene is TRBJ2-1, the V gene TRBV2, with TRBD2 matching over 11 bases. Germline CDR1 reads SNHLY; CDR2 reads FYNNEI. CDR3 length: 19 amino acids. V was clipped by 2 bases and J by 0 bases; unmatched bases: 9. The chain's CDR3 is CASSEQVAGGPGSYNEQFF. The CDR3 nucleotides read TGTGCCAGCAGTGAACAGGTAGCGGGGGGGCCTGGCTCCTACAATGAGCAGTTCTTC.

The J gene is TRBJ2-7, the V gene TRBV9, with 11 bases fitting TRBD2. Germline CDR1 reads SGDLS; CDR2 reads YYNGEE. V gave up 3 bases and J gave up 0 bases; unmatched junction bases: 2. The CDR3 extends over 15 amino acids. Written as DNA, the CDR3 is TGTGCCAGCAGCGCCGGGACTAGCGGCTCCTACGAGCAGTACTTC. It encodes CASSAGTSGSYEQYF.

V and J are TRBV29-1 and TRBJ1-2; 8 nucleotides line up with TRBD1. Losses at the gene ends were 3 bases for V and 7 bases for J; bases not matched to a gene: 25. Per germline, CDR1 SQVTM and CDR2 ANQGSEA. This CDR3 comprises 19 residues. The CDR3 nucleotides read TGCAGCGTTGAGGCTCGGATAGGGACAGGTCGAACGCCTCAGGGTGGCTACACCTTC. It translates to CSVEARIGTGRTPQGGYTF. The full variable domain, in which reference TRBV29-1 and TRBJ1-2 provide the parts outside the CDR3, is SAVISQKPSRDICQRGTSLTIQCQVDSQVTMMFWYRQQPGQSLTLIATANQGSEATYESGFVIDKFPISRPNLTFSTLTVSNMSPEDSSIYLCSVEARIGTGRTPQGGYTFGSGTRLTVV.

The CDR3 loop reads CATSIEGVYEQYF. In nucleotides, the CDR3 is TGTGCCACCAGCATAGAGGGGGTGTACGAGCAGTACTTC. The chain recombines TRBV15 with TRBJ2-7; possibly TRBD1 for D (6 bases). Germline-derived CDR1 and CDR2 are LNHNV and YYDKDF (reference sequence). CDR3 length equals 13 residues. Between the trimmed V and J ends, which lost 4 bases and 4 bases, there was a span of 11 bases.

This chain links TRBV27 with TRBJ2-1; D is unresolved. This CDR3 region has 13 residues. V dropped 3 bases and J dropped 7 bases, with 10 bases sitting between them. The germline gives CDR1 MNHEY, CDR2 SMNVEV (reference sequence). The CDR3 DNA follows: TGTGCCAGCAGTTTGTCCCCTTTAAATGAGCAGTTCTTC. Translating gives CASSLSPLNEQFF.

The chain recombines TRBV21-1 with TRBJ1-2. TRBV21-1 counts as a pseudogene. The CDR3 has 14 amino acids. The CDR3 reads CASSKGRQNYGYTF. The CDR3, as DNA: TGTGCCAGCAGCAAAGGGCGGCAAAACTATGGCTACACCTTC.

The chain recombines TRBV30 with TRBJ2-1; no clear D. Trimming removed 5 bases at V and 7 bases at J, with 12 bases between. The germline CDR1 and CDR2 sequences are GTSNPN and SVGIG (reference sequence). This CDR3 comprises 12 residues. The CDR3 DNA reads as TGTGCCTGGGTATCGACTGTAAATGAGCAGTTCTTC. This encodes CAWVSTVNEQFF.

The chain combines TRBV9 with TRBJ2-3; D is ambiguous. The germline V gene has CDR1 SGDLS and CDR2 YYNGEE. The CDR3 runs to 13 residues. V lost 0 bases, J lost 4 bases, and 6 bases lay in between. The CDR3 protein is CASSVVQSDTQYF. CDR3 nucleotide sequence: TGTGCCAGCAGCGTAGTTCAATCAGATACGCAGTATTTT.

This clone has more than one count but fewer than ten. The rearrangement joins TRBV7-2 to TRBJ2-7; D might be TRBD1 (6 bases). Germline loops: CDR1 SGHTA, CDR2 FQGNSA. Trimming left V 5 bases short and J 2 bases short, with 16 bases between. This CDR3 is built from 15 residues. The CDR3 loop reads CASSISYREPYEQYF. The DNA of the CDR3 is TGTGCCAGCAGCATATCTTACAGGGAGCCCTACGAGCAGTACTTC.